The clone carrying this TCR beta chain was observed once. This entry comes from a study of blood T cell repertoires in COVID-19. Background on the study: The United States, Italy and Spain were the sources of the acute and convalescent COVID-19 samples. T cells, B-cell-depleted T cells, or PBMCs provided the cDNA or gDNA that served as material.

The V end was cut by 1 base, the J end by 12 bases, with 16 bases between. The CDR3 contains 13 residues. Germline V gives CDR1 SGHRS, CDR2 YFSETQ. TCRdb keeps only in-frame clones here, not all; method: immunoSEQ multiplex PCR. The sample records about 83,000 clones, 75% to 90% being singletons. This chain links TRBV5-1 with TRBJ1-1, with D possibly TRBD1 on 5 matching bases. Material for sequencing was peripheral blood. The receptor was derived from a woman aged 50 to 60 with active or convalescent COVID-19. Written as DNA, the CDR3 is TGCGCCAGCAGCTTGACGGCTGACAGTTCAACTTTCTTT. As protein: CASSLTADSSTFF.